These 30 T cell receptor beta chains were sequenced from one sample in a study of blood T cell repertoires in COVID-19. TCRdb keeps only in-frame clones here, not all; method: immunoSEQ multiplex PCR. The repertoire holds fewer than 600,000 clones, with roughly nine tenths as singletons. The sample consisted of peripheral blood. These receptors were taken from a young man with COVID-19, enrolled during active disease.

Remarks on this clone: An end of the junction differs from the germline gene, which may be a read error. The V and J genes are TRBV7-6 and TRBJ2-1, with TRBD2 as a possible D gene (5 bases). Germline values: CDR1 SGHVS, CDR2 FNYEAQ. The CDR3 sequence is 15 residues long. This CDR3 reads CASSYSLSDYSEQFF. The CDR3 bases are TGTGCCAGCAGCTATAGCCTTAGCGACTACAGTGAGCAGTTCTTC.

This chain joins TRBV19 and TRBJ1-5, with TRBD1 matching 10 bases. V was clipped by 3 bases and J by 6 bases; unmatched bases: 5. CDR1 is LNHDA and CDR2 is SQIVND in the germline V gene (reference sequence). The CDR3 is 15 residues long. This chain's CDR3 is CASSIQGQGFQPQHF. CDR3 nucleotide sequence: TGTGCCAGTAGTATTCAGGGACAGGGGTTTCAGCCCCAGCATTTT.

The CDR3, as DNA: TGTGCCACCAGTGATGGACAGAACAATGAGCAGTTCTTC. Encoded protein: CATSDGQNNEQFF. This chain connects TRBV24-1 to TRBJ2-1, with a possible D match to TRBD1 (6 bases). This CDR3 comprises 13 residues. Trimming left V 3 bases short and J 5 bases short, with 7 bases between. CDR1 and CDR2 (germline): KGHDR, SFDVKD.

The chain employs TRBV4-1 and TRBJ2-7; the D gene is possibly TRBD2 (6 bases). The CDR3 loop spans 17 amino acids. Trimming stripped 1 base from V and 4 bases from J, with 20 bases between. Germline assignment: CDR1 MGHRA and CDR2 YSYEKL. DNA for the CDR3: TGCGCCAGCAGCCAAGGCCCCGGCCGGAGACTAGGATACGAGCAGTACTTC. Protein: CASSQGPGRRLGYEQYF.

V usage is TRBV13 and J usage is TRBJ2-7; D not resolved. The CDR3 runs to 16 residues. Germline-derived CDR1 and CDR2 are PRHDT and FYEKMQ (reference sequence). Between the trimmed V and J ends, which lost 0 bases and 0 bases, there was a span of 12 bases. CDR3 amino acids: CASSLGLLVSSYEQYF. The CDR3 nucleotides are TGTGCCAGCAGCTTAGGCCTGTTGGTGAGCTCCTACGAGCAGTACTTC.

This chain joins TRBV6-5 and TRBJ1-6, with D perhaps TRBD1 (5 bases). This CDR3 has 16 amino acids. CDR1 MNHEY and CDR2 SVGAGI come from the germline V gene. Deletions cut 0 bases from V and 9 bases from J, with 15 bases between. The CDR3 DNA reads TGTGCCAGCAGTTACTCGAACCCCCGGGGGGGTTCACCCCTCCACTTT. Amino acids: CASSYSNPRGGSPLHF.

The CDR3 DNA reads TGCGCCAGCAGCCAAGATAGCGGGGGGGCCTTTACAGATACGCAGTATTTT. Translation: CASSQDSGGAFTDTQYF. The chain combines TRBV4-1 with TRBJ2-3, with 11 bases aligning to TRBD2. CDR3 length: 17 amino acids. V lost 0 bases, J lost 3 bases, and 5 bases stayed unmatched. CDR1 and CDR2 (germline): MGHRA, YSYEKL.

The V and J genes are TRBV28 and TRBJ1-2; D is uncertain. This CDR3 comprises 13 residues. V lost 5 bases to trimming and J lost 0 bases, with 7 bases between them. Germline V CDR1 and CDR2: MDHEN, SYDVKM. In nucleotides, the CDR3 is TGTGCCAGCAGTGTACAGCCTAACTATGGCTACACCTTC. As protein: CASSVQPNYGYTF.

The rearrangement joins TRBV6-5 to TRBJ2-1, with 7 positions matching TRBD1. Losses at the gene ends were 6 bases for V and 0 bases for J; bases not matched to a gene: 2. From germline, CDR1 is MNHEY and CDR2 SVGAGI. The CDR3 has 14 residues. CDR3 protein: CASRTGISYNEQFF. The CDR3 coding sequence is TGTGCCAGCAGGACAGGGATCTCCTACAATGAGCAGTTCTTC.

The chain uses TRBV7-2 and TRBJ2-2; 9 bases agree with TRBD2. J gave up 4 bases and V 1 base, and 4 bases lay outside the gene matches. The CDR3 sequence is 16 residues long. Germline CDR1 is SGHTA and CDR2 is FQGNSA. Written as DNA, the CDR3 is TGTGCCAGCAGCTTAGTAGCTAGCGGGGCCACCGGGGAGCTGTTTTTT. Its translation: CASSLVASGATGELFF.

The CDR3 bases are TGTGCCAGCTATGGAGCGAGCCGGGGGGGTGGCCAAGAGACCCAGTACTTC. It yields the protein CASYGASRGGGQETQYF. The J gene is TRBJ2-5, the V gene TRBV9, with 8 nucleotides matching TRBD2. This CDR3 comprises 17 residues. Trimming at V came to 7 bases and at J to 1 base, leaving 15 bases not matched to a gene. The germline V gene encodes CDR1 SGDLS and CDR2 YYNGEE.

The chain recombines TRBV19 with TRBJ2-3, with a weak D call TRBD1 (6 bases). This CDR3 spans 13 amino acids. Per the germline V gene, CDR1 is LNHDA and CDR2 is SQIVND (reference sequence). The V end lost 10 bases, the J end lost 3 bases, and 14 bases lay between the germline ends. The chain's CDR3 is CATQLTGTDTQYF. CDR3 sequence (DNA): TGTGCCACTCAACTAACAGGGACAGATACGCAGTATTTT.

The chain employs TRBV3-1 (or the pseudogene TRBV3-2) and TRBJ1-6; 9 bases are shared with TRBD1. Germline loops: CDR1 LGHDT, CDR2 YNNKEL (reference sequence). V trimming: 1 base; J trimming: 7 bases; junction bases outside the gene matches: 2. CDR3 length: 15 residues. CDR3 amino acids: CASSQAGTGNSPLHF. In nucleotides, the CDR3 is TGTGCCAGCAGCCAAGCCGGGACAGGGAATTCACCCCTCCACTTT.

V usage is TRBV28 and J usage is TRBJ2-3, with 7 bases lining up with TRBD2. With 5 bases clipped from V and 2 bases from J, the junction kept 4 bases outside the gene matches. Looked up from germline, CDR1 is MDHEN and CDR2 is SYDVKM. The length of the CDR3 is 14 residues. The CDR3: CASSPGTNTDTQYF. The CDR3 region has the DNA TGTGCCAGCAGTCCCGGGACTAACACAGATACGCAGTATTTT.

The chain couples TRBV23-1 to TRBJ1-4, with D unresolved. TRBV23-1 is given ORF status, its function remaining uncertain. The V and J ends lost 4 bases and 0 bases respectively, with 6 bases between them. The CDR3 consists of 14 residues. The CDR3 here is CASSPSATNEKLFF. The CDR3 region has the DNA TGCGCCAGCAGTCCCTCTGCAACTAATGAAAAACTGTTTTTT.

The chain uses TRBV3-1 (or the pseudogene TRBV3-2) and TRBJ2-2, with D unclear. V lost 6 bases, J lost 8 bases, and 7 bases lay in between. The CDR3 totals 11 residues. CDR1 and CDR2 from the germline V gene are LGHDT and YNNKEL (reference sequence). The CDR3 spells CASRSMGELFF. The CDR3 region has the DNA TGTGCCAGCAGGTCAATGGGGGAGCTGTTTTTT.

The chain employs TRBV6-6 and TRBJ1-5; 9 nucleotides match TRBD1. The CDR3 length is 16 residues. J lost 3 bases, V lost 2 bases, and 5 bases had no gene match. From germline, CDR1 is MNHNY and CDR2 SVGAGI (reference sequence). CDR3 region: CASSYGTGFTNQPQHF. The CDR3 DNA follows: TGTGCCAGCAGTTACGGGACAGGGTTTACCAATCAGCCCCAGCATTTT.

V is TRBV7-3 and J is TRBJ1-1, with D perhaps matching TRBD1 (6 bases). Trimming removed 5 bases at V and 3 bases at J, with 13 bases between. The germline CDR1 and CDR2 sequences are SGHTA and FQGTGA. This CDR3 comprises 14 residues. CDR3 nucleotides: TGTGCCAGCAGCCCCGCGGGGGCGGACACTGAAGCTTTCTTT. Its protein product is CASSPAGADTEAFF.

CDR3 sequence reads: CASSPQRDRGHNEQFF. In DNA form, the CDR3 reads TGTGCCAGCTCACCACAAAGGGACAGGGGACACAATGAGCAGTTCTTC. This sequence joins TRBV18 and TRBJ2-1, with 10 bases identical to TRBD1. The CDR3 is 16 amino acids. Germline V gene lookup returns CDR1 KGHSH and CDR2 LQKENI. The V gene end was trimmed by 1 base and the J gene end by 5 bases; junction bases not matched to a gene: 5.

The chain employs TRBV2 and TRBJ1-1; no reliable D call. Germline CDR1 is SNHLY and CDR2 is FYNNEI. V was clipped by 1 base and J by 11 bases, with 11 bases between them. The CDR3 covers 12 residues. The CDR3 sequence: CASSEDTPLAFF. The CDR3 nucleotides read TGTGCCAGCAGTGAAGACACGCCCTTGGCTTTCTTT.

In this sample, this clone turned up once. The chain employs TRBV2 and TRBJ1-2; unclear D gene. Germline values: CDR1 SNHLY, CDR2 FYNNEI. V gave up 7 bases and J gave up 10 bases, with 16 bases separating them. The CDR3 is 12 amino acids. The CDR3 loop is CASKGLGFDYTF. The CDR3 DNA reads as TGTGCCAGCAAAGGACTGGGTTTTGACTACACCTTC.

The CDR3 DNA is TGCGCCAGCAGCTCGGGGGCGGGAGGGCCTTCCTACGAGCAGTACTTC. Amino acids: CASSSGAGGPSYEQYF. J is TRBJ2-7 and V is TRBV5-1, with 9 bases that match TRBD2. The CDR3 is made up of 16 amino acids. Trimming cost V 3 bases and J 1 base; bases outside gene matches: 8. Per the germline V gene, CDR1 is SGHRS and CDR2 is YFSETQ.

The chain links TRBV11-3 to TRBJ2-1, with 12 bases lining up with TRBD2. CDR1 and CDR2 (germline): SGHNT, YENEEA. The CDR3 consists of 16 residues. J lost 2 bases, V lost 4 bases, and 3 bases had no gene match. CDR3 amino acids: CASSSGLAGTYNEQFF. The CDR3, as DNA: TGTGCCAGCAGCTCGGGACTAGCGGGCACCTACAATGAGCAGTTCTTC.

The chain links TRBV6-6 to TRBJ1-1; tentative D call: TRBD1 (6 bases). The ends were cut back, 5 bases at V and 8 bases at J, with 12 bases in the middle. The germline gives CDR1 MNHNY, CDR2 SVGAGI (reference sequence). The CDR3 is 12 residues long. CDR3 nucleotides: TGTGCCAGCAGTACCCCAGGGGCGGAAGCTTTCTTT. It codes for CASSTPGAEAFF.

This rearrangement joins TRBV9 to TRBJ2-1, with 11 nucleotides matching TRBD2. Germline values: CDR1 SGDLS, CDR2 YYNGEE. This CDR3 region has 15 residues. With V trimmed by 2 bases and J by 6 bases, 4 bases remained unmatched. The CDR3 nucleotides are TGTGCCAGCAGCGTTGGACTAGCGGGTATCAATGAGCAGTTCTTC. Encoded protein: CASSVGLAGINEQFF.

V is TRBV11-2 and J is TRBJ2-3, with a weak D call TRBD2 (7 bases). Trimming stripped 2 bases from V and 2 bases from J, with 14 bases between. The CDR3 contains 16 residues. CDR1 is SGHAT, CDR2 FQNNGV, per germline. The CDR3 DNA sequence: TGTGCCAGCAGCTTATTGGGGGGGCGATACACAGATACGCAGTATTTT. This translates into CASSLLGGRYTDTQYF. The full variable domain, in which reference TRBV11-2 and TRBJ2-3 provide the parts outside the CDR3, is EAGVAQSPRYKIIEKRQSVAFWCNPISGHATLYWYQQILGQGPKLLIQFQNNGVVDDSQLPKDRFSAERLKGVDSTLKIQPAKLEDSAVYLCASSLLGGRYTDTQYFGPGTRLTVL.

The chain recombines TRBV30 with TRBJ1-5, with 8 bases that match TRBD1. V lost 3 bases and J lost 5; bases outside the gene matches: 3. CDR1 and CDR2 from the germline V gene are GTSNPN and SVGIG (reference sequence). The CDR3 has 13 residues. Here the CDR3 reads CAWSLQGDQPQHF. Written as DNA, the CDR3 is TGTGCCTGGAGCCTACAGGGGGATCAGCCCCAGCATTTT.

This sequence joins TRBV19 and TRBJ2-2; D may be TRBD2 (6 bases). Between the trimmed V and J ends, which lost 5 bases and 8 bases, there was a span of 21 bases. CDR1 LNHDA and CDR2 SQIVND come from the germline V gene (reference sequence). The CDR3 loop spans 16 amino acids. CDR3 sequence (DNA): TGTGCCAGTAGTCGCTCGGGGACTCTACTATCGGGGGAGCTGTTTTTT. It specifies CASSRSGTLLSGELFF.

The chain employs TRBV5-6 and TRBJ1-3; the match to TRBD1 covers 8 bases. The CDR3 runs to 16 residues. Per the germline V gene, CDR1 is SGHDT and CDR2 is YYEEEE. The ends lost 6 bases at V and 0 bases at J; junction bases unmatched: 8. For the CDR3, the DNA is TGTGCCAGCACCCGGGACAGGACTACCTCTGGAAACACCATATATTTT. Its translation is CASTRDRTTSGNTIYF.

The V gene is TRBV2, the J gene TRBJ2-7; 9 nucleotides match TRBD1. This CDR3 contains 16 residues. Trimming at V came to 3 bases and at J to 6 bases, leaving 12 bases not matched to a gene. Per the germline V gene, CDR1 is SNHLY and CDR2 is FYNNEI. CDR3 sequence reads: CASSEMVRTGEIEQYF. In nucleotides, the CDR3 is TGTGCCAGCAGTGAGATGGTGAGGACAGGGGAAATCGAGCAGTACTTC.